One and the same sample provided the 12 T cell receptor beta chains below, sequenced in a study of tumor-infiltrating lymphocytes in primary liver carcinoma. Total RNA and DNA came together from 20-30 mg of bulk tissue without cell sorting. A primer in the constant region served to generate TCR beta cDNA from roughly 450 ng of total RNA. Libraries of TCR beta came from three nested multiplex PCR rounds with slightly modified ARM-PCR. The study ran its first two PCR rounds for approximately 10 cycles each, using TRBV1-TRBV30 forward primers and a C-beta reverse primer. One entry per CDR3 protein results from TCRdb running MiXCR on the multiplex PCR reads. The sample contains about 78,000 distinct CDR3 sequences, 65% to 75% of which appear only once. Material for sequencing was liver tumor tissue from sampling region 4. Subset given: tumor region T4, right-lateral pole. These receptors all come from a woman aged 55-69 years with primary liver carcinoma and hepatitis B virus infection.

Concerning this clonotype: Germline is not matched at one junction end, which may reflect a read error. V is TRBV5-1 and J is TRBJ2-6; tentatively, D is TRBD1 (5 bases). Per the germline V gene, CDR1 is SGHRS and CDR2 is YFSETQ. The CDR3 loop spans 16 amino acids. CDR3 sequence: CTSSLNFEAGADVLTF. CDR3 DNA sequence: TGCACCAGCAGCTTGAATTTCGAGGCTGGGGCCGACGTCCTGACTTTC.

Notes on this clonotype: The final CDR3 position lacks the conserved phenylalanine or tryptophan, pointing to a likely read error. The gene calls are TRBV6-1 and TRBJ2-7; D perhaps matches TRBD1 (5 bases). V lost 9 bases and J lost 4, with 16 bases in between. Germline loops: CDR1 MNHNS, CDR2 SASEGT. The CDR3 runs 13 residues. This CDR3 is CARSLRDLYEQYI. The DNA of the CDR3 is TGTGCCAGGAGTCTCAGGGATTTGTACGAGCAGTACATC.

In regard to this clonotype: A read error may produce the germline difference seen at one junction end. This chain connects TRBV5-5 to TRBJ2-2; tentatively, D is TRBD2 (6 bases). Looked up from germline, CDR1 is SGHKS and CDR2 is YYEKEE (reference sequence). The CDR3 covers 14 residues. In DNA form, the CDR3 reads TGTGCCAGCAGCTTCGGGGGACTGGTCGGGAAGCTGTTTTTT. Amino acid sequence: CASSFGGLVGKLFF.

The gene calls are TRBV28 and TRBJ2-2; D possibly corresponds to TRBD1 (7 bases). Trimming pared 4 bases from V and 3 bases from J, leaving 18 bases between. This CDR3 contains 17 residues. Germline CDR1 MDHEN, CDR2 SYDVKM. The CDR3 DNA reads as TGTGCCAGCAGTTCCTACAGGGGAGGCAAACACACCGGGGAGCTGTTTTTT. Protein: CASSSYRGGKHTGELFF. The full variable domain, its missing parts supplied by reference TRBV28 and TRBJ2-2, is DVKVTQSSRYLVKRTGEKVFLECVQDMDHENMFWYRQDPGLGLRLIYFSYDVKMKEKGDIPEGYSVSREKKERFSLILESASTNQTSMYLCASSSYRGGKHTGELFFGEGSRLTVL.

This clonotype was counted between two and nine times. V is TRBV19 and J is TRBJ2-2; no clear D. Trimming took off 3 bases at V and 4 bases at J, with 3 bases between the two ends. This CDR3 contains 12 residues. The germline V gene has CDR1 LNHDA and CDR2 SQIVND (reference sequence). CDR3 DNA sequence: TGTGCCAGTAGTATGGGCACCGGGGAGCTGTTTTTT. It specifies CASSMGTGELFF.

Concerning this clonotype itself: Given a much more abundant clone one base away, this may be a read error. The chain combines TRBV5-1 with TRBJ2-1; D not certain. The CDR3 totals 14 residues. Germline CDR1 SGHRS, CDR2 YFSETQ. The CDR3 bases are TGCGCCAGCAGCTTGGATTGGTTGAACAATGAGCAGTCCTTC. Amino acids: CASSLDWLNNEQSF.

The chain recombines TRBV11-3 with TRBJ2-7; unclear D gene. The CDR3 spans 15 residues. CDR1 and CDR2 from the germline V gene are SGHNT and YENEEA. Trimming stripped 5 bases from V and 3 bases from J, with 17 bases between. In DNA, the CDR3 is TGTGCCAGCAGCATGGAACCCATAGGGATCTACGAGCAGTACTTC. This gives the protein CASSMEPIGIYEQYF. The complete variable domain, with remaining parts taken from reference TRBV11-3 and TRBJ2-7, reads EAGVVQSPRYKIIEKKQPVAFWCNPISGHNTLYWYLQNLGQGPELLIRYENEEAVDDSQLPKDRFSAERLKGVDSTLKIQPAELGDSAVYLCASSMEPIGIYEQYFGPGTRLTVT.

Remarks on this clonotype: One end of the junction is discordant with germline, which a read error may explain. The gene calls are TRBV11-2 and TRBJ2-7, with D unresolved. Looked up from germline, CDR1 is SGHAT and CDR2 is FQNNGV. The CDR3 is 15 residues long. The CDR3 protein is CASSLDWWQVHEQYF. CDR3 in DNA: TGTGCCAGCAGCTTAGATTGGTGGCAGGTCCACGAGCAATATTTC.

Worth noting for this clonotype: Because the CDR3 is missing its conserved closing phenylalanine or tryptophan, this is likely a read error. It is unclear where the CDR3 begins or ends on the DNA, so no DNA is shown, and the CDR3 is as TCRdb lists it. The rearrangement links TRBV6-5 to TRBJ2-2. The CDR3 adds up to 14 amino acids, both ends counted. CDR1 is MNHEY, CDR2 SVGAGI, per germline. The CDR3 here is CASSYDGNTGEPFS.

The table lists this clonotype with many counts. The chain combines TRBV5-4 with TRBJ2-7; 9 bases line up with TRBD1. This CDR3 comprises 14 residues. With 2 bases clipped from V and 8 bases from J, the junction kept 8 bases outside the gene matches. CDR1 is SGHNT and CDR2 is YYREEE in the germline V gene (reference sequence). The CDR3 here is CASSLGDRVRKQYF. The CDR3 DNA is TGTGCCAGCAGCTTAGGGGACAGGGTAAGGAAGCAGTACTTC.

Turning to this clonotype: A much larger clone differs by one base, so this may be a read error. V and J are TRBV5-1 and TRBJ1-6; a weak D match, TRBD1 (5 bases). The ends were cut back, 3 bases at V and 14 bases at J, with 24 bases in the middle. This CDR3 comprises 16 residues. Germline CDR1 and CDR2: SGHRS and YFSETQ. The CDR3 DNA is TGCGCCAGCAGCTCTGGAGGGACTATCCAAGATAAGGCCCTCCACTTT. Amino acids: CASSSGGTIQDKALHF.

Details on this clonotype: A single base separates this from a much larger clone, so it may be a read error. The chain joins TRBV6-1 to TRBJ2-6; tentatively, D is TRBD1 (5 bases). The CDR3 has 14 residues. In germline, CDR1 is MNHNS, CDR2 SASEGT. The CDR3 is CASRDSSGASVLTF. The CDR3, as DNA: TGTGCCAGCCGTGACAGCTCTGGGGCCAGCGTCCTGACTTTC.